These T cell receptor beta chains were read from a single sample in a study of control samples from healthy donors and cancer patients. The method was immunoSEQ multiplex PCR; TCRdb's version includes in-frame clones alone and lacks a portion of them. The sample records 98,000 or so clones, approximately 78% being singletons. Sequences were obtained from blood. The source of these receptors is a man aged 55 to 70 in good health. Both conserved end residues are part of each CDR3. D genes are given only for firm matches. Clone size is shown for a subset of rows, as once, few, many or a class of expanded clone.

>few|TRBD1|TRBV3-1/TRBV3-2|TRBJ1-1
TGTGCCAGCAGCGCAGGGGGGGGAGTAGAAGCTTTCTTT
CASSAGGGVEAFF
>NA|NA|TRBV30|TRBJ2-5
TGTGCCTGGAGGGTTATGGAGACCCAGTACTTC
CAWRVMETQYF
>NA|NA|TRBV30|TRBJ1-6
TGTGCCTGGAGTGTAGGGGCCGGGACGGCTTTTTCACCCCTCCACTTT
CAWSVGAGTAFSPLHF
>NA|NA|TRBV29-1|TRBJ2-1
TGCAGCGTCGTCGGGGGTATAACCTTCAATGAGCAGTTCTTC
CSVVGGITFNEQFF
>NA|TRBD1|TRBV24-1|TRBJ2-7
TGTGCCACCAACGGGACAGGGGATAACGAGCAGTACTTC
CATNGTGDNEQYF
>NA|TRBD1|TRBV4-1|TRBJ1-1
TGCGCCAGCAGCCACCGGGACAGGGGGGAAGCTTTCTTT
CASSHRDRGEAFF
>NA|TRBD1|TRBV6-5|TRBJ2-7
TGTGCCAGCAGCATATACAGGGGGGCCGATTACGAGCAGTACTTC
CASSIYRGADYEQYF
>NA|NA|TRBV28|TRBJ2-2
TGTGCCAGCAGTTCCCCGGAGGGGCGGGTCACCGGGGAGCTGTTTTTT
CASSSPEGRVTGELFF
>NA|TRBD1|TRBV5-6|TRBJ2-5
TGTGCCAGCAGCCCAATGGGCAGGGGGCTACAAGAGACCCAGTACTTC
CASSPMGRGLQETQYF
>NA|NA|TRBV5-1|TRBJ2-7
TGCGCCAGCAGCTTAAGGCAGGGAGTCTACGAGCAGTACTTC
CASSLRQGVYEQYF
>NA|NA|TRBV5-5|TRBJ2-1
TGTGCCAGCAGCTCGCTCGTCGATGAGCAGTTCTTC
CASSSLVDEQFF
>NA|NA|TRBV11-2|TRBJ2-1
TGTGCCAGCAGCCATCGGCCGAGCGGGTATTACTACAATGAGCAGTTCTTC
CASSHRPSGYYYNEQFF
>NA|TRBD2|TRBV30|TRBJ2-3
TGTGCCTGGAGTCCGGGCCTAGCGGAGGTAGGGGCAGATACGCAGTATTTT
CAWSPGLAEVGADTQYF
>NA|TRBD1|TRBV6-6|TRBJ1-2
TGTGCCAGCAATTCGGACAGGGGGCAGTCACACTATGGCTACACCTTC
CASNSDRGQSHYGYTF
>NA|NA|TRBV29-1|TRBJ1-1
TGCAGCGCTGGTCGAGCGGGGGTGGCCACTGAAGCTTTCTTT
CSAGRAGVATEAFF
>NA|NA|TRBV4-2|TRBJ2-3
TGTGCCAGCAGCCAAGATGGTAATACACCCACAGATACGCAGTATTTT
CASSQDGNTPTDTQYF
>once|TRBD2|TRBV3-1/TRBV3-2|TRBJ2-3
TGTGCCAGCAGCCAACCCTCGTTCCTAGCGGGGGCCACAGATACGCAGTATTTT
CASSQPSFLAGATDTQYF
>few|TRBD1|TRBV30|TRBJ1-2
TGTGCCTGGAGTACGGGGACAGGGACTGGCTACACCTTC
CAWSTGTGTGYTF
>NA|NA|TRBV11-2|TRBJ1-1
TGTGCCAGCAGCCCGACAGGCCCTGAAGCTTTCTTT
CASSPTGPEAFF
>NA|TRBD2|TRBV20-1|TRBJ2-3
TGTACTAGCGGGAGCACAGATACGCAGTATTTT
CTSGSTDTQYF
>NA|NA|TRBV5-8|TRBJ2-7
TGTGCCAGCAGCTTAGACAGGGAGGACGAGCAGTACTTC
CASSLDREDEQYF
>NA|NA|TRBV4-2|TRBJ1-2
TGTGCCAGCAGCCAAGATTACTACGATAACTATGGCTACACCTTC
CASSQDYYDNYGYTF
>NA|TRBD2|TRBV29-1|TRBJ2-1
TGCAGCATGAGACTAGCGGGAGGGCCGGGGAATGAGCAGTTCTTC
CSMRLAGGPGNEQFF
>once|TRBD2|TRBV3-1/TRBV3-2|TRBJ2-2
TGTGCCAGCAGCCGTCGACCGGGACTAGCTACGGGGGAGCTGTTTTTT
CASSRRPGLATGELFF
>NA|NA|TRBV5-5|TRBJ1-4
TGTGCCAGCAGCTTGGGGACGAATACTAATGAAAAACTGTTTTTT
CASSLGTNTNEKLFF
>NA|NA|TRBV19|TRBJ1-5
TGTGCCAGTAGTATAGGGGGGCGCAATACTCAGCCCCAGCATTTT
CASSIGGRNTQPQHF
>NA|TRBD1|TRBV7-3|TRBJ2-2
TGTGCCAGCAGCTTACGTGGCCCCCGGGACAGGGGAAGCACCGGGGAGCTGTTTTTT
CASSLRGPRDRGSTGELFF
>NA|NA|TRBV28|TRBJ2-7
TGTGCCAGCACCCAAGGGCTGATGGGAATTACCTACGAGCAGTACTTC
CASTQGLMGITYEQYF
>NA|TRBD1|TRBV4-2|TRBJ1-4
TGTGCCAGCAGCCCCCGTAAGGGGGCGCCTAATGAAAAACTGTTTTTT
CASSPRKGAPNEKLFF
>NA|NA|TRBV5-8|TRBJ1-1
TGTGCCAGCAGCTTGGCTCAGACCCTCACTGAAGCTTTCTTT
CASSLAQTLTEAFF
>NA|NA|TRBV5-4|TRBJ1-1
TGTGCCAGCAGCTTCTACGAAAAGGGGTTGACTGAAGCTTTCTTT
CASSFYEKGLTEAFF
>NA|NA|TRBV2|TRBJ2-4
TGTGCCAGCAGTTTGTCGGGAGCCAAAAACATTCAGTACTTC
CASSLSGAKNIQYF